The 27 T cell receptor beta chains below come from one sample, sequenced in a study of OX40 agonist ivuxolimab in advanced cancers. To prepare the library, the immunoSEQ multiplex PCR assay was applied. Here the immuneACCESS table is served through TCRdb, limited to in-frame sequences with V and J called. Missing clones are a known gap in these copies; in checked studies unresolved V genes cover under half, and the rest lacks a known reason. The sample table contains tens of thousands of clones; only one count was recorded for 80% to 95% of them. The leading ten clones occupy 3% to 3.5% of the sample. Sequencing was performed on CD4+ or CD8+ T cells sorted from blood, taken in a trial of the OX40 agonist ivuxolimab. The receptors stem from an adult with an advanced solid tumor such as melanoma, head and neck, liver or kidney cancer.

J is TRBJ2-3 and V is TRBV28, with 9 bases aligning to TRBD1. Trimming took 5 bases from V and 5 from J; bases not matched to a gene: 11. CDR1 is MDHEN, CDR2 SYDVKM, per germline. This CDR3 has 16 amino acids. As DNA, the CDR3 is TGTGCCAGCAGTCCTCACCGGGACAGGGCCCTAGATACGCAGTATTTT. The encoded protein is CASSPHRDRALDTQYF.

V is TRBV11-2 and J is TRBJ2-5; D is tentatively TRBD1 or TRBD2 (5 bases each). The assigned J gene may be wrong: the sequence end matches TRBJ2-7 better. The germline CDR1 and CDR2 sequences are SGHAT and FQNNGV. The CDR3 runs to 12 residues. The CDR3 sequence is CASSSGPSEQYF. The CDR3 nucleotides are TGTGCCAGCAGCTCGGGACCTTCCGAGCAGTACTTC.

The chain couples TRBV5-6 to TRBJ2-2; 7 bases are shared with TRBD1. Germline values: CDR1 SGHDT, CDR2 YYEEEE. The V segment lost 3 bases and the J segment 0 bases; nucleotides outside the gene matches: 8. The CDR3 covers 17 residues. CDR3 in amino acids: CASSSAPDRSNTGELFF. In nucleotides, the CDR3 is TGTGCCAGCAGCTCGGCGCCGGACAGGTCGAACACCGGGGAGCTGTTTTTT.

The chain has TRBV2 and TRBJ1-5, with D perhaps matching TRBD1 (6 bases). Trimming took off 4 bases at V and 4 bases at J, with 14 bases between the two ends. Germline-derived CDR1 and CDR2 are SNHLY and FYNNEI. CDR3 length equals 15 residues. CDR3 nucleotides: TGTGCCAGCAGTGCCCTAACAGGGAGAAATCAGCCCCAGCATTTT. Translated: CASSALTGRNQPQHF.

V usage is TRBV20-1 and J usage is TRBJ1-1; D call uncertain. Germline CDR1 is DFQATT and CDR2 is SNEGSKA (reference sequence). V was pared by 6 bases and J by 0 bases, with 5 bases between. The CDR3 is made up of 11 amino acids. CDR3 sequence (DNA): TGCAGTGCCTATTTGAACACTGAAGCTTTCTTT. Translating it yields CSAYLNTEAFF.

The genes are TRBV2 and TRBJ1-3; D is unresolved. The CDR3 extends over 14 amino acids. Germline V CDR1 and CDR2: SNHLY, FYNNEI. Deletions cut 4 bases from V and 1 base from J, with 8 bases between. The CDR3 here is CASSGRGSGNTIYF. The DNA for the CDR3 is TGTGCCAGCAGTGGCAGAGGATCTGGAAACACCATATATTTT.

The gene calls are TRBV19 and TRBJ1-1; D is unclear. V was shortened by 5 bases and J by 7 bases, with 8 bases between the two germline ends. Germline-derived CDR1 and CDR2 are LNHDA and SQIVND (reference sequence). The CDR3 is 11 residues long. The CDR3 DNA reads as TGTGCCAGTAGTGGGATGGGTGAAGCTTTCTTT. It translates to CASSGMGEAFF.

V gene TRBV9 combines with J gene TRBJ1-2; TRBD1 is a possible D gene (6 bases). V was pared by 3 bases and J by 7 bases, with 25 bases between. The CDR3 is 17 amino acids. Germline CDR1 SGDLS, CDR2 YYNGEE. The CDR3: CASSDLAGVPLSGGYTF. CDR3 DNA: TGTGCCAGCAGCGACCTTGCAGGGGTCCCCCTCTCTGGTGGCTACACCTTC.

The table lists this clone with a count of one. The CDR3 DNA is TGTGCCAGCAGCGCCGATGAAGAGACCCAGTACTTC. Its protein is CASSADEETQYF. The chain is built from TRBV9 and TRBJ2-5; D is ambiguous. CDR1 and CDR2 (germline): SGDLS, YYNGEE. The CDR3 extends over 12 amino acids. V was pared by 3 bases and J by 3 bases, with 6 bases between.

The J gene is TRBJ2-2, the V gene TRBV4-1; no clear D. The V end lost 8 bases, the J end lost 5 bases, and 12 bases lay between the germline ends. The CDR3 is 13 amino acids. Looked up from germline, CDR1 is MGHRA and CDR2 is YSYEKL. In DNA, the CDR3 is TGCGCCAGCGAGGAGACAAGTACCGGGGAGCTGTTTTTT. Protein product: CASEETSTGELFF.

CDR3 amino acids: CASSQGTTYEQYF. CDR3 DNA sequence: TGTGCCAGCAGCCAGGGGACCACCTACGAGCAGTACTTC. The chain joins TRBV11-2 to TRBJ2-7; D is possibly TRBD1 (6 bases). This CDR3 contains 13 residues. The germline V gene encodes CDR1 SGHAT and CDR2 FQNNGV. Trimming removed 5 bases from V and 2 bases from J, with 10 bases in between.

CDR3 coding DNA: TGTGCCAGCAGCCCATGGGCTGATGACGGGAACACTGAAGCTTTCTTT. Translating gives CASSPWADDGNTEAFF. The chain joins TRBV7-2 to TRBJ1-1, with unresolved D. Trimming removed 5 bases from V and 1 base from J, with 17 bases in between. Germline assignment: CDR1 SGHTA and CDR2 FQGNSA. This CDR3 is 16 amino acids long.

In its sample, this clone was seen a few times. CDR3 residues: CASSAGETSGGETQYF. CDR3 coding DNA: TGTGCCAGCAGCGCGGGTGAGACTAGTGGAGGAGAGACCCAGTACTTC. V and J are TRBV9 and TRBJ2-5; tentative D call: TRBD2 (6 bases). Germline V gives CDR1 SGDLS, CDR2 YYNGEE. V gave up 3 bases and J gave up 4 bases, with 19 bases separating them. The CDR3 consists of 16 residues.

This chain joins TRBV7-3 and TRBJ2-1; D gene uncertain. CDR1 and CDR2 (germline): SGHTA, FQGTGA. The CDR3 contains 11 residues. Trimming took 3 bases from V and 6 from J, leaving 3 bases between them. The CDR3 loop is CASSLGNEQFF. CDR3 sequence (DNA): TGTGCCAGCAGCTTGGGCAATGAGCAGTTCTTC. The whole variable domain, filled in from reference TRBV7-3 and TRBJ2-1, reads GAGVSQTPSNKVTEKGKYVELRCDPISGHTALYWYRQSLGQGPEFLIYFQGTGAADDSGLPNDRFFAVRPEGSVSTLKIQRTERGDSAVYLCASSLGNEQFFGPGTRLTVL.

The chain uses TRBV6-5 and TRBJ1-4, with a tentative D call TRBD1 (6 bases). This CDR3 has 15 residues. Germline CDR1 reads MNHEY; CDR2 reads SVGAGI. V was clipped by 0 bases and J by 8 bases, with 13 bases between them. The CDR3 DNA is TGTGCCAGCAGTTACTCCGGGGGGCCGTTGGAAAAACTGTTTTTT. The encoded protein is CASSYSGGPLEKLFF.

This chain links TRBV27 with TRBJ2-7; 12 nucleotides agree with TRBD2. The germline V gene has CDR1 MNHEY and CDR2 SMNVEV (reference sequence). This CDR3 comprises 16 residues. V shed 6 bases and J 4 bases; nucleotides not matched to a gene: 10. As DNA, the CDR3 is TGTGCCAGCAGCCCAGGGCGACTAGCGGGGGAGTACGAGCAGTACTTC. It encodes CASSPGRLAGEYEQYF.

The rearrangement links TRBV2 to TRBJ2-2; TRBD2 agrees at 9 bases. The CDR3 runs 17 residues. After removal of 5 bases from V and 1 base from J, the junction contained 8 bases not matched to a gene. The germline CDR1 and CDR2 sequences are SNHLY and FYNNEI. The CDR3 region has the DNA TGTGCCAGCAGTAAAACTATAGCGGGAGAGAACACCGGGGAGCTGTTTTTT. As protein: CASSKTIAGENTGELFF.

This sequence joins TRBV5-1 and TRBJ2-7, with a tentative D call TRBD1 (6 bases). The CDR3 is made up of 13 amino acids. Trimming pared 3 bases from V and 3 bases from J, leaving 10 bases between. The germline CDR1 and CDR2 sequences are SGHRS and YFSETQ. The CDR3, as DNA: TGCGCCAGCAGCTCTGTGACAGGCTACGAGCAGTACTTC. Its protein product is CASSSVTGYEQYF.

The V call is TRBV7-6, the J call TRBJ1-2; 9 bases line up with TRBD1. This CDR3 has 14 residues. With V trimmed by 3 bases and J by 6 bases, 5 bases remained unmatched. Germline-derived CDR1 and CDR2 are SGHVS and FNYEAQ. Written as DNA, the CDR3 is TGTGCCAGCAGCTTCAGCGACAGGGGGAATGGCTACACCTTC. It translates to CASSFSDRGNGYTF.

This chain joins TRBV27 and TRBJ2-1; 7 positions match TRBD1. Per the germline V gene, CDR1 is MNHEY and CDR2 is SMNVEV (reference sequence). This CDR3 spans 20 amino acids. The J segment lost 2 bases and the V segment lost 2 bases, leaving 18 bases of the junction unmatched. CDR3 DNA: TGTGCCAGCAGTTTAAGGAGACAGGGTTATGCGGCGTCCCCCTACAATGAGCAGTTCTTC. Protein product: CASSLRRQGYAASPYNEQFF.

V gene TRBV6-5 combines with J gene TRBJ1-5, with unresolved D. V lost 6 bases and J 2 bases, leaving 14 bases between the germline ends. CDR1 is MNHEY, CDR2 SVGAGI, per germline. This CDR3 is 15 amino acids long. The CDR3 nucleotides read TGTGCCAGCAGCCCCAGTGACGGAGGCAATCAGCCCCAGCATTTT. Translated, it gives CASSPSDGGNQPQHF.

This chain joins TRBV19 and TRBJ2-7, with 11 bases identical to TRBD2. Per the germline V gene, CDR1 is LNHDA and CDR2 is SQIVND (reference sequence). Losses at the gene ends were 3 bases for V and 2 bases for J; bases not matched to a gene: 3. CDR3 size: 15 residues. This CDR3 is CASSMTSGAAYEQYF. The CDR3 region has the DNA TGTGCCAGTAGTATGACTAGCGGGGCCGCCTACGAGCAGTACTTC.

CDR3 in DNA: TGTGCCACCAGCAGAGATGGGGGGCTAGCGGGAGAGCAGTTCTTC. Translation gives CATSRDGGLAGEQFF. The chain combines TRBV15 with TRBJ2-1; TRBD2 matches 9 bases. CDR1 and CDR2 (germline): LNHNV, YYDKDF (reference sequence). The CDR3 sequence is 15 residues long. V lost 0 bases, J lost 10 bases, and 7 bases stayed unmatched.

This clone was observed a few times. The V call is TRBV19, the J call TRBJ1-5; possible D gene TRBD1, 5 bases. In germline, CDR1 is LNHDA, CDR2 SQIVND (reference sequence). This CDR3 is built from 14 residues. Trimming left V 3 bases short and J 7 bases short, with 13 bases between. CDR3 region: CASSIAGGWQPQHF. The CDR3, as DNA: TGTGCCAGTAGTATCGCGGGGGGTTGGCAGCCCCAGCATTTT. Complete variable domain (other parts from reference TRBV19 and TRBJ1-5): DGGITQSPKYLFRKEGQNVTLSCEQNLNHDAMYWYRQDPGQGLRLIYYSQIVNDFQKGDIAEGYSVSREKKESFPLTVTSAQKNPTAFYLCASSIAGGWQPQHFGDGTRLSIL.

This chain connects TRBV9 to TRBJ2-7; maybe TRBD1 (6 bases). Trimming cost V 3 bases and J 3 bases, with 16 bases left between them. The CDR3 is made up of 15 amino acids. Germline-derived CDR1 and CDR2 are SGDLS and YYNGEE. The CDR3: CASSATGTPNYEQYF. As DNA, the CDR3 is TGTGCCAGCAGCGCCACCGGGACACCTAACTACGAGCAGTACTTC.

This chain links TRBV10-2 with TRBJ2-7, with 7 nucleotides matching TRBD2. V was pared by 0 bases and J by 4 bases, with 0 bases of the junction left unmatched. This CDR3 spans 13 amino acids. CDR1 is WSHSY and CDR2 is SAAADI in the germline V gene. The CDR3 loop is CASSESGGYEQYF. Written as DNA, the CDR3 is TGCGCCAGCAGTGAGTCGGGGGGGTACGAGCAGTACTTC.

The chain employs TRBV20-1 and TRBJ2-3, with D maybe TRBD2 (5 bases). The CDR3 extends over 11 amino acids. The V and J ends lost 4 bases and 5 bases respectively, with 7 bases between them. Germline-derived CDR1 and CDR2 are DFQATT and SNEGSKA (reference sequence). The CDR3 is CSATSGDTQYF. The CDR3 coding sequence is TGCAGTGCTACGAGCGGAGATACGCAGTATTTT.